Described below is a single T cell receptor (beta chain) sequence and its context. Its specificity is unknown. UMI-labeled 5' RACE TRB cDNA libraries were prepared from the cells. TCRdb re-called the 5' RACE reads and catalogs CDR3 proteins one per entry, DNA excluded. Its listing shows over 70,000 distinct CDR3 sequences. The record originates from a study of CXCR3-negative and CXCR3-positive naive CD8 T cells. The CDR3 sequence is 16 residues long. Germline assignment: CDR1 MDHEN and CDR2 SYDVKM. Study findings and constraints: Expression of CXCR3 was partially reduced after cryopreservation, and fresh PBMCs were used in most assays.

The clonotype originates from a human donor in good health. Some clones in this sample may be carry-over from other donors' samples. The sample taken for sequencing was naive CXCR3- CD8+ T cells from blood. Subset meaning: CD45RO-CCR7+CD27+CD95- naive CD8+ T cells lacking CXCR3 (TNR3-). The V gene is TRBV28, the J gene TRBJ1-2; no DNA is available, so the TRBD1 call from TCRdb remains unchecked. This CDR3 is CASRGGKGVPFYGYTF.